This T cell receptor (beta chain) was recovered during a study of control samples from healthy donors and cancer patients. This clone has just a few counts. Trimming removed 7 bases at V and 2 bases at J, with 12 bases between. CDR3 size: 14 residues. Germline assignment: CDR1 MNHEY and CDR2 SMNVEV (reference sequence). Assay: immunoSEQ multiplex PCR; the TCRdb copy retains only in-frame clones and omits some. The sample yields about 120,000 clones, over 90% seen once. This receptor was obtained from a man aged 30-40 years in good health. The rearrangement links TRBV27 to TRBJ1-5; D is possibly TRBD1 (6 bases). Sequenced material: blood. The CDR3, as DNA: TGTGCCAGCAATCCCAGGGGTGGCAATCAGCCCCAGCATTTT. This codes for CASNPRGGNQPQHF.